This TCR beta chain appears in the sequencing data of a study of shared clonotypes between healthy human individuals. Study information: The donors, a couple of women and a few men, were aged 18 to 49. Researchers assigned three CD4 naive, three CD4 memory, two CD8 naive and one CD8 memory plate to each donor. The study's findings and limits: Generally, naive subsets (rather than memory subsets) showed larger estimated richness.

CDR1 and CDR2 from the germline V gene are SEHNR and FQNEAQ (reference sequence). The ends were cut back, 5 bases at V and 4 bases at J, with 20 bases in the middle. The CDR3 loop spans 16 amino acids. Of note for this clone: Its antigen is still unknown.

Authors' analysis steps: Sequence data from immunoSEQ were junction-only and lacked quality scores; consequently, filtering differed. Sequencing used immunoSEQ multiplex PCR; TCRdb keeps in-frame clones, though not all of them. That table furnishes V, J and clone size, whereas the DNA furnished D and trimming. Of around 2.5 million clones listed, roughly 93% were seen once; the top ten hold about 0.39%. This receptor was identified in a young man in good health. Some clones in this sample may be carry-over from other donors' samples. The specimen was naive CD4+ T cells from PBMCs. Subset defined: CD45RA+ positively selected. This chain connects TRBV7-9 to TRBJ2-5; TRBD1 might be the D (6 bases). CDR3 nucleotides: TGTGCCAGCAGCGGGGGCAGGACCCACAGCGCAGAGACCCAGTACTTC. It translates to CASSGGRTHSAETQYF.